Below, 20 T cell receptor beta chains from the same sample are listed, as sequenced in a study of monozygotic twins with inflammatory bowel disease. Reanalyzing the 5' RACE reads, TCRdb keeps one entry per CDR3 protein, without DNA. This table lists some 210,000 distinct CDR3 sequences. The sequenced sample consisted of blood. The receptors were sampled from a human donor with ulcerative colitis or Crohn's disease, or a healthy co-twin of an affected twin (not recorded which).

This chain uses TRBV5-1 with TRBJ2-7. Germline V gives CDR1 SGHRS, CDR2 YFSETQ. The CDR3 loop spans 14 amino acids. The CDR3 loop is CASSLATGYDEQYF.

The chain is built from TRBV12-3 or TRBV12-4 and TRBJ1-2; there is no DNA to check the TCRdb D call of TRBD1. The length of the CDR3 is 16 residues. The CDR3 sequence is CASSPTGQRPNYGYTF.

V gene TRBV5-1 combines with J gene TRBJ2-5; TCRdb indicates TRBD1, and absent DNA this call remains unverified. Germline-derived CDR1 and CDR2 are SGHRS and YFSETQ. The length of the CDR3 is 16 residues. CDR3 sequence: CATSPNPGTGKETQYF.

This chain connects TRBV5-6 to TRBJ1-2. CDR3 size: 13 residues. The germline V gene encodes CDR1 SGHDT and CDR2 YYEEEE. The chain's CDR3 is CASSYGNNYGYTF.

The chain employs TRBV20-1 and TRBJ1-1; TCRdb proposes TRBD1, but this gene call is untestable without DNA. CDR1 and CDR2 (germline): DFQATT, SNEGSKA (reference sequence). CDR3 length: 15 residues. This CDR3 is CSAKSPGTDLWYAFF.

This chain links TRBV6-1 with TRBJ2-3; as DNA is missing, the TRBD1 call by TCRdb cannot be tested. CDR1 is MNHNS, CDR2 SASEGT, per germline. The CDR3 contains 13 residues. The CDR3 sequence is CASSGQGRVTQYF.

The rearrangement uses TRBV6-6 and TRBJ1-5; TCRdb designates TRBD1, a call that cannot be tested without DNA. The CDR3 is 14 amino acids. In germline, CDR1 is MNHNY, CDR2 SVGAGI (reference sequence). This chain's CDR3 is CASAPVERNQPQHF.

The chain has TRBV9 and TRBJ1-1; there is no DNA to check the TCRdb D call of TRBD1. The CDR3 has 15 amino acids. Germline values: CDR1 SGDLS, CDR2 YYNGEE. CDR3 sequence: CASNSGSDMNTEAFF.

V and J are TRBV6-5 and TRBJ2-7. CDR3 length equals 14 residues. Per the germline V gene, CDR1 is MNHEY and CDR2 is SVGAGI. The CDR3 region is CASSYSSRNYEQYF.

J is TRBJ1-3 and V is TRBV12-3 or TRBV12-4; TCRdb lists TRBD1, though no DNA is available to test this call. This CDR3 comprises 15 residues. CDR3 residues: CASSWDRGSGNTIYF.

The chain combines TRBV29-1 with TRBJ2-3; TCRdb's assignment of TRBD2 cannot be checked, as there is no DNA. Germline CDR1 and CDR2: SQVTM and ANQGSEA. This CDR3 comprises 15 residues. CDR3: CSYGTSGGPQFRQYF.

The chain combines TRBV11-2 with TRBJ2-2. The CDR3 contains 15 residues. Germline assignment: CDR1 SGHAT and CDR2 FQNNGV. The chain's CDR3 is CASSLFGSLAGELFF.

CDR3 sequence reads: CSAFDPGQGIGGYTF. The V and J genes are TRBV20-1 and TRBJ1-2; TCRdb's D gene call, TRBD1, goes unchecked for lack of DNA. There are 15 residues in the CDR3. Germline V gene lookup returns CDR1 DFQATT and CDR2 SNEGSKA (reference sequence).

This sequence joins TRBV10-3 and TRBJ1-1. Germline V gene data show CDR1 as ENHRY and CDR2 as SYGVKD. This CDR3 has 12 residues. This chain's CDR3 is CAIRRVDSEAFF.

The chain is built from TRBV7-8 and TRBJ1-1. The CDR3 length is 12 residues. Germline CDR1 reads SGHVS; CDR2 reads FQNEAQ. The CDR3 sequence is CASSLDKTEAFF.

The V gene is TRBV7-3, the J gene TRBJ2-3. Germline CDR1 is SGHTA and CDR2 is FQGTGA. The CDR3 loop spans 13 amino acids. CDR3 amino acids: CASSLERADTQYF.

The rearrangement joins TRBV29-1 to TRBJ2-2. Germline V gene sequence: CDR1 SQVTM, CDR2 ANQGSEA. This CDR3 is built from 14 residues. The CDR3 reads CSVTLRLNTGELFF.

V is TRBV20-1 and J is TRBJ2-7; TCRdb calls TRBD1, which cannot be checked without DNA. The CDR3 consists of 15 residues. CDR1 and CDR2 (germline): DFQATT, SNEGSKA (reference sequence). The CDR3 loop reads CSARPSTGDLYEQYF.

The chain uses TRBV9 and TRBJ2-1; TCRdb's D gene call, TRBD2, goes unchecked for lack of DNA. Germline V gives CDR1 SGDLS, CDR2 YYNGEE. This CDR3 spans 15 amino acids. The CDR3 here is CASSGRLVAYNEQFF.

J is TRBJ2-7 and V is TRBV6-1; TCRdb lists TRBD1, though no DNA is available to test this call. Germline V lookup: CDR1 MNHNS, CDR2 SASEGT. This CDR3 region has 15 residues. CDR3 region: CASRPTTGRRYEQYF.